These 2 T cell receptor beta chains originate from one sample sequenced in a study of cytomegalovirus exposure and HLA in healthy donors. The PCR made use of 60 Vbeta and 13 Jbeta primers. Generated by immunoSEQ multiplex PCR, the TCRdb table keeps only in-frame clones and is missing some. The repertoire holds approximately 190,000 clones, with around 73% as singletons. Material: PBMCs. Receptors originate from a young woman in good health and CMV-seropositive.

The J gene is TRBJ1-5, the V gene TRBV6-5; D is unclear. The germline CDR1 and CDR2 sequences are MNHEY and SVGAGI. Trimming left V 6 bases short and J 7 bases short, with 10 bases between. The CDR3 loop spans 12 amino acids. CDR3 protein: CASSLGGQPQHF. DNA for the CDR3: TGTGCCAGCAGCCTGGGCGGGCAGCCCCAGCATTTT.

The chain couples TRBV15 to TRBJ2-3, with TRBD1 matching over 7 bases. The CDR3 is made up of 20 amino acids. V dropped 3 bases and J dropped 0; count of bases not matched to a gene: 18. Germline V gene data show CDR1 as LNHNV and CDR2 as YYDKDF (reference sequence). The CDR3 nucleotides are TGTGCCACCAGCAGCATAACCGGGACAGCCACGACAGCGAGCACAGATACGCAGTATTTT. It specifies CATSSITGTATTASTDTQYF.